The 17 T cell receptor beta chains below were found in one sample sequenced in a study of graft-versus-host responses after intestinal transplantation. These TCRs' antigens remain unknown. The data were produced by immunoSEQ multiplex PCR, yet TCRdb's version contains in-frame clones alone and is incomplete. The data contain approximately 85,000 clones, over 85% of them seen just once; the ten biggest clones take up 1.1%. The sample consisted of unstimulated CD8+ T cells sorted from spleen or lymph node cells, taken before transplant. The origin of the receptors is a human donor who was the organ donor for an intestinal transplant.

This chain uses TRBV28 with TRBJ2-3, with 9 bases lining up with TRBD2. Germline CDR1 MDHEN, CDR2 SYDVKM. The ends lost 6 bases at V and 0 bases at J; junction bases unmatched: 19. This CDR3 contains 20 residues. CDR3 DNA: TGTGCCAGCAGCCACCCCCCCCCACTGACTAGCGGTACTAGCACAGATACGCAGTATTTT. Translation gives CASSHPPPLTSGTSTDTQYF.

The chain joins TRBV4-1 to TRBJ2-6, with D tentatively TRBD2 (5 bases). CDR1 and CDR2 (germline): MGHRA, YSYEKL. Trimming took off 4 bases at V and 0 bases at J, with 16 bases between the two ends. The CDR3 is made up of 18 amino acids. The CDR3 DNA follows: TGCGCCAGCAGCCCAGGACGGGGAACGAGCTCTGGGGCCAACGTCCTGACTTTC. Amino acid sequence: CASSPGRGTSSGANVLTF.

J is TRBJ2-1 and V is TRBV15; 8 bases agree with TRBD2. Unmatched junction bases numbered 21, after V lost 2 bases and J lost 0 bases. Germline loops: CDR1 LNHNV, CDR2 YYDKDF (reference sequence). The length of the CDR3 is 22 residues. CDR3 in amino acids: CATSRYISGTYHPLSSYNEQFF. In DNA, the CDR3 is TGTGCCACCAGCAGATATATTAGCGGGACCTACCACCCCCTAAGCTCCTACAATGAGCAGTTCTTC.

CDR3 coding DNA: TGTGCCAGCAGTTTAGTACAGGGGGTGCACATTCAGTACTTC. Amino acid sequence: CASSLVQGVHIQYF. V gene TRBV27 combines with J gene TRBJ2-4, with TRBD1 matching over 8 bases. In germline, CDR1 is MNHEY, CDR2 SMNVEV (reference sequence). The CDR3 length is 14 residues. V lost 2 bases, J lost 8 bases, and 5 bases stayed unmatched.

The gene calls are TRBV28 and TRBJ2-7, with unresolved D. Trimming removed 7 bases from V and 0 bases from J, with 13 bases in between. The CDR3 runs to 14 residues. Looked up from germline, CDR1 is MDHEN and CDR2 is SYDVKM. The CDR3 region is CASTSSFPSYEQYF. CDR3 in DNA: TGTGCCAGCACTTCGTCGTTCCCCTCCTACGAGCAGTACTTC.

The genes are TRBV28 and TRBJ2-2; no definite D call. The ends were cut back, 8 bases at V and 6 bases at J, with 10 bases in the middle. This CDR3 is built from 12 residues. Germline V gene data show CDR1 as MDHEN and CDR2 as SYDVKM. The CDR3 DNA follows: TGTGCCAGCGCGGTTTGGGCCGGGGAGCTGTTTTTT. This sequence encodes CASAVWAGELFF. Supplemented by reference TRBV28 and TRBJ2-2, the full variable domain reads DVKVTQSSRYLVKRTGEKVFLECVQDMDHENMFWYRQDPGLGLRLIYFSYDVKMKEKGDIPEGYSVSREKKERFSLILESASTNQTSMYLCASAVWAGELFFGEGSRLTVL.

The CDR3 region has the DNA TGTGCCAGCAGCGATACAGGGGTTACCGGGGAGCTGTTTTTT. Protein product: CASSDTGVTGELFF. This chain uses TRBV7-6 with TRBJ2-2; 7 nucleotides agree with TRBD1. The V gene's germline CDR1 is SGHVS and CDR2 FNYEAQ. V shed 5 bases, J shed 5 bases, and the junction held 5 bases outside the gene matches. CDR3 length: 14 amino acids.

This chain uses TRBV7-9 with TRBJ2-3; a possible D gene is TRBD2 (5 bases). The CDR3 has 16 residues. Germline CDR1 and CDR2: SEHNR and FQNEAQ (reference sequence). V was shortened by 0 bases and J by 5 bases, with 15 bases between the two germline ends. The CDR3: CASSLARDPQEDTQYF. The CDR3 region has the DNA TGTGCCAGCAGCTTAGCGAGGGATCCTCAGGAAGATACGCAGTATTTT.

The J gene is TRBJ2-7, the V gene TRBV11-2; D might be TRBD1 (5 bases). The CDR3 has 15 residues. Germline CDR1 SGHAT, CDR2 FQNNGV. The ends were cut back, 0 bases at V and 2 bases at J, with 11 bases in the middle. The CDR3 sequence is CASSLEEGVAYEQYF. Here the CDR3 DNA reads TGTGCCAGCAGCTTAGAAGAAGGGGTAGCCTACGAGCAGTACTTC. Combining the CDR3 with reference TRBV11-2 and TRBJ2-7 gives the whole variable domain EAGVAQSPRYKIIEKRQSVAFWCNPISGHATLYWYQQILGQGPKLLIQFQNNGVVDDSQLPKDRFSAERLKGVDSTLKIQPAKLEDSAVYLCASSLEEGVAYEQYFGPGTRLTVT.

The chain combines TRBV7-9 with TRBJ1-1, with D uncertain. CDR3 length equals 14 residues. Germline lookup yields CDR1 SEHNR and CDR2 FQNEAQ (reference sequence). Between the trimmed V and J ends, which lost 3 bases and 0 bases, there was a span of 8 bases. The CDR3 DNA follows: TGTGCCAGCAGCTTTGAGGACTTGAACACTGAAGCTTTCTTT. It codes for CASSFEDLNTEAFF.

J is TRBJ2-7 and V is TRBV11-2, with TRBD2 matching over 8 bases. The germline gives CDR1 SGHAT, CDR2 FQNNGV. The CDR3 loop spans 14 amino acids. V was clipped by 3 bases and J by 6 bases; unmatched bases: 7. The CDR3 DNA sequence: TGTGCCAGCAGCTTGGCTAGCGGGCTCCTCGAGCAGTACTTC. Translated: CASSLASGLLEQYF.

The chain recombines TRBV28 with TRBJ2-7; D may be TRBD1 (5 bases). The germline gives CDR1 MDHEN, CDR2 SYDVKM. V gave up 4 bases and J gave up 1 base, with 14 bases separating them. This CDR3 is 15 amino acids long. The CDR3 region is CASSWGGDLSYEQYF. The CDR3 nucleotides are TGTGCCAGCAGTTGGGGCGGTGACCTTTCCTACGAGCAGTACTTC. Filled out from reference TRBV28 and TRBJ2-7, the complete variable domain reads DVKVTQSSRYLVKRTGEKVFLECVQDMDHENMFWYRQDPGLGLRLIYFSYDVKMKEKGDIPEGYSVSREKKERFSLILESASTNQTSMYLCASSWGGDLSYEQYFGPGTRLTVT.

This clone is a singleton in its sample. The V and J genes are TRBV4-2 and TRBJ2-7; 7 bases fit TRBD2. Germline CDR1 reads LGHNA; CDR2 reads YNFKEQ. The V gene end was trimmed by 1 base and the J gene end by 2 bases; junction bases not matched to a gene: 2. This CDR3 spans 14 amino acids. This chain's CDR3 is CASSQGGRAYEQYF. CDR3 in DNA: TGTGCCAGCAGCCAAGGGGGGAGGGCCTACGAGCAGTACTTC.

This clone was seen once. The V call is TRBV19, the J call TRBJ2-1; 10 nucleotides match TRBD2. The CDR3 sequence is 14 residues long. CDR1 is LNHDA and CDR2 is SQIVND in the germline V gene (reference sequence). V lost 7 bases, J lost 7 bases, and 7 bases stayed unmatched. CDR3 protein: CASTPAGGPNEQFF. The CDR3 nucleotides read TGTGCCAGTACCCCAGCGGGAGGGCCTAATGAGCAGTTCTTC.

The J gene is TRBJ2-4, the V gene TRBV6-4; tentative D call: TRBD1 (5 bases). CDR1 is MRHNA and CDR2 is SNTAGT in the germline V gene. The germline V and J ends were trimmed by 7 bases and 2 bases, with 18 bases remaining between them. The CDR3 is 16 amino acids. CDR3 region: CASKNPKGMSKNIQYF. The CDR3, as DNA: TGTGCCAGCAAGAATCCCAAGGGGATGTCCAAAAACATTCAGTACTTC.

The CDR3 spells CASSVGTTSTDTQYF. The DNA for the CDR3 is TGTGCCAGCAGCGTCGGGACTACCAGCACAGATACGCAGTATTTT. This chain uses TRBV9 with TRBJ2-3, with TRBD2 identical over 7 bases. CDR1 is SGDLS, CDR2 YYNGEE, per germline. The CDR3 extends over 15 amino acids. Trimming took 2 bases from V and 0 from J; bases not matched to a gene: 3.

The chain joins TRBV11-2 to TRBJ2-7; TRBD2 might be the D (6 bases). V lost 3 bases, J lost 1 base, and 22 bases lay in between. Germline values: CDR1 SGHAT, CDR2 FQNNGV. The CDR3 has 18 amino acids. The CDR3 bases are TGTGCCAGCAGCTTCCCGCGCGGGGTCCCGGAGGGTTCCTACGAGCAGTACTTC. Translating gives CASSFPRGVPEGSYEQYF.